The clone carrying this T cell receptor beta chain was found a few times. V was pared by 6 bases and J by 7 bases, with 22 bases between. Per germline, CDR1 SQVTM and CDR2 ANQGSEA. This CDR3 has 14 residues. This sample was taken from a study of blood T cells in healthy people across ages. Together with a sample-barcoded 5' primer, a J-beta primer mix was included in a second PCR lasting about 7 to 11 cycles. Every cDNA molecule bore a tag from a template-switch adaptor containing 12 random nucleotides. MiXCR, applied by TCRdb to the 5' RACE reads, yields one record per CDR3 protein. The sample has 910,000 or so distinct CDR3 sequences, about 51% seen once; the top ten hold around a fifth. Staff drew approximately 9.7 milliliters of peripheral blood from each donor.

The sequenced material came from blood. The TCR originated in a woman aged 60-75 years in good health. V usage is TRBV29-1 and J usage is TRBJ2-7; D is possibly TRBD1 (6 bases). The CDR3 DNA sequence: TGCAGCGTCGCCGGGACACACCGTCCTGGGGAGCAGTACTTC. It yields the protein CSVAGTHRPGEQYF.